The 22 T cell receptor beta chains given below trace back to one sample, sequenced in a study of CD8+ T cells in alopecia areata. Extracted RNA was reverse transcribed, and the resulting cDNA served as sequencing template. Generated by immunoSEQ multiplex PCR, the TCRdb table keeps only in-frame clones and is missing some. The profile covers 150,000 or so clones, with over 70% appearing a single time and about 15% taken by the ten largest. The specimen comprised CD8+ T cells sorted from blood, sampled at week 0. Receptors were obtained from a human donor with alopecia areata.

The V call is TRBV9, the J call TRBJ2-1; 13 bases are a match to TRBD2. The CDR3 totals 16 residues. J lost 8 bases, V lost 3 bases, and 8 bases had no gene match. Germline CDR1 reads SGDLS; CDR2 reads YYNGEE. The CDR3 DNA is TGTGCCAGCAGCGCCCCGAGACTAGCGGGAGGCCATGAGCAGTTCTTC. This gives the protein CASSAPRLAGGHEQFF.

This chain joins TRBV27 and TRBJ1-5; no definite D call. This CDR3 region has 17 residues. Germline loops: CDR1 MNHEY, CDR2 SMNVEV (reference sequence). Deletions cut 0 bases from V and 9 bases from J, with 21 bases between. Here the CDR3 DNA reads TGTGCCAGCAGTTTATCGATTGTTAATTCCGGGGAGTGGCCCCAGCATTTT. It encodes CASSLSIVNSGEWPQHF.

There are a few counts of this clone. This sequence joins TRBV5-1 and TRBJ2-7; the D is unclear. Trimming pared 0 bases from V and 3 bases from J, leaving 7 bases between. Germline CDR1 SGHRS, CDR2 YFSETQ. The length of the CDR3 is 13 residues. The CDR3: CASSLEDLYEQYF. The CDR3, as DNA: TGCGCCAGCAGCTTGGAGGACCTCTACGAGCAGTACTTC.

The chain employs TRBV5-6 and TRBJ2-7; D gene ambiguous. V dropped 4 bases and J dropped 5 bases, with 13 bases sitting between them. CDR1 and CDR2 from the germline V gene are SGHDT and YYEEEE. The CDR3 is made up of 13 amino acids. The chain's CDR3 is CASSKKGDNEQYF. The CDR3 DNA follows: TGTGCCAGCAGCAAAAAGGGCGACAACGAGCAGTACTTC.

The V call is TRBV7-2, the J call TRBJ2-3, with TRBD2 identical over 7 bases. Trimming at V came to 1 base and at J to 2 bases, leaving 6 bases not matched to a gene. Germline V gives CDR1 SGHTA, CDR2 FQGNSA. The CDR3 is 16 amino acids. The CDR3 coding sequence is TGTGCCAGCAGCTTAGGATTAGCGGGCAACACAGATACGCAGTATTTT. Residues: CASSLGLAGNTDTQYF.

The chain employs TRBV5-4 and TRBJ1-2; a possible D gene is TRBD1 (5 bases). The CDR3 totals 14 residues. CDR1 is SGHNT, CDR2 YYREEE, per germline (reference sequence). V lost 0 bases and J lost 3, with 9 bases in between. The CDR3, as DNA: TGTGCCAGCAGCTTGGGTGGGGCAGACTATGGCTACACCTTC. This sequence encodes CASSLGGADYGYTF.

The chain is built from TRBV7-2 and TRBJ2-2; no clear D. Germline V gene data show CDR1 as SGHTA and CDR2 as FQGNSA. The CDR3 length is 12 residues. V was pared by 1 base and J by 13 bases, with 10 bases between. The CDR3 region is CASSLEGGPLFF. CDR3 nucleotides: TGTGCCAGCAGCTTAGAGGGCGGACCGCTGTTTTTT.

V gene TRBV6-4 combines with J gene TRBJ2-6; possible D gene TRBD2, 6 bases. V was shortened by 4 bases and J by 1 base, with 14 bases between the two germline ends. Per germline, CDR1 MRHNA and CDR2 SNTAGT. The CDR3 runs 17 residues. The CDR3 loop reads CASSGGETESGANVLTF. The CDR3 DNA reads TGTGCCAGCAGTGGGGGGGAGACAGAGTCTGGGGCCAACGTCCTGACTTTC.

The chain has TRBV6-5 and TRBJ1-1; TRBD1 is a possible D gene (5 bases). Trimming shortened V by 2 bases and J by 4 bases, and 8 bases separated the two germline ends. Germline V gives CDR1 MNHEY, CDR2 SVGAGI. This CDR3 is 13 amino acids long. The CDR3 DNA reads TGTGCCAGCAGTTACGGGGCGGGCACTGAAGCTTTCTTT. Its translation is CASSYGAGTEAFF.

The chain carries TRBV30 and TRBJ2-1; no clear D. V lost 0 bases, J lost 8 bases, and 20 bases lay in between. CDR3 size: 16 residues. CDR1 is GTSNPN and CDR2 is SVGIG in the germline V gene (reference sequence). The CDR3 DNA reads TGTGCCTGGAGTGTACGTGTAAGACTCGAAGGCTATGAGCAGTTCTTC. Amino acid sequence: CAWSVRVRLEGYEQFF.

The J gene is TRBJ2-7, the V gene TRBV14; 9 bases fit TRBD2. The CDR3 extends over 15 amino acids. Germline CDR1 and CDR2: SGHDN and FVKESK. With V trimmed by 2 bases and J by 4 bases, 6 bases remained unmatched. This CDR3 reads CASSQFGTSSYEQYF. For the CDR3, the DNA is TGTGCCAGCAGCCAATTTGGGACTAGCAGTTACGAGCAGTACTTC.

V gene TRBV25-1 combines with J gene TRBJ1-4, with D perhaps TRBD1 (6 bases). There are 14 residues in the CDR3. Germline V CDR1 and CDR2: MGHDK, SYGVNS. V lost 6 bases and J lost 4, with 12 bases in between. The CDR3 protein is CASRDTGYNEKLFF. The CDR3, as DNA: TGTGCCAGCAGGGACACAGGGTATAATGAAAAACTGTTTTTT.

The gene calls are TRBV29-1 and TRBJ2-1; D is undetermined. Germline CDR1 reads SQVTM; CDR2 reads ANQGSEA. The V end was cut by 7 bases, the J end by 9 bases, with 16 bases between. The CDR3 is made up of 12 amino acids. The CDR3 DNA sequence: TGCAGCGAGCCTACAGAGCGCGGTGAGCAGTTCTTC. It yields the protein CSEPTERGEQFF.

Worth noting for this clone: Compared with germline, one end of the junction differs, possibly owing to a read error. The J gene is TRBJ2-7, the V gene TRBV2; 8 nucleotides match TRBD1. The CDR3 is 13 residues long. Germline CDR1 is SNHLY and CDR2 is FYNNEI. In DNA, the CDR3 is TGTACCAGCAGATCCAGGGGGCTCTACGAGCAGTACTTC. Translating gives CTSRSRGLYEQYF.

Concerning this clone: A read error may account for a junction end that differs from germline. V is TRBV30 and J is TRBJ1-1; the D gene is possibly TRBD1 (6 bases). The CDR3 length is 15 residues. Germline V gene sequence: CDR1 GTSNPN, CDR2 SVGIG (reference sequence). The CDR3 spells CAWDQAGHWNAEAFF. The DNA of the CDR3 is TGTGCCTGGGATCAGGCGGGACACTGGAACGCTGAAGCTTTCTTT.

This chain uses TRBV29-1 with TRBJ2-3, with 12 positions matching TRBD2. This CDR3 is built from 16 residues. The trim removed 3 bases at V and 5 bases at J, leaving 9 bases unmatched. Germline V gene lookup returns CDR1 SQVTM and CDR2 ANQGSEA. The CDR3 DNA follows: TGCAGCGTTGAGATCCCCCTAGCGGGAGGGGTAGATACGCAGTATTTT. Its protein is CSVEIPLAGGVDTQYF.

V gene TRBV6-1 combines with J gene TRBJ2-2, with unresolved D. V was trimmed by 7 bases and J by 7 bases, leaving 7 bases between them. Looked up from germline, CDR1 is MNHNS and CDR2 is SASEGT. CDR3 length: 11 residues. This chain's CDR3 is CASNGVGELFF. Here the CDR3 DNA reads TGTGCCAGCAATGGGGTCGGGGAGCTGTTTTTT.

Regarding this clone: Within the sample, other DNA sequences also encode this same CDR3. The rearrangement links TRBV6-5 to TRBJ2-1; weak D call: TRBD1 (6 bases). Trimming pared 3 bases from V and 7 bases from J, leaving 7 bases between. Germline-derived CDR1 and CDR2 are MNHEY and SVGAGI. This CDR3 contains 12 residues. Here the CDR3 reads CASSYQGNEQFF. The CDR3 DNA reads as TGTGCCAGCAGTTATCAGGGGAATGAGCAGTTCTTC.

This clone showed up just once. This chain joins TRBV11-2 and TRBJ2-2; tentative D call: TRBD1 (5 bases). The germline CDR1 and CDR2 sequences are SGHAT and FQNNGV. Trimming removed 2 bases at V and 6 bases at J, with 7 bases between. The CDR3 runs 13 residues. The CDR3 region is CASSLRQSGELFF. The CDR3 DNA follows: TGTGCCAGCAGCTTAAGACAGTCCGGGGAGCTGTTTTTT.

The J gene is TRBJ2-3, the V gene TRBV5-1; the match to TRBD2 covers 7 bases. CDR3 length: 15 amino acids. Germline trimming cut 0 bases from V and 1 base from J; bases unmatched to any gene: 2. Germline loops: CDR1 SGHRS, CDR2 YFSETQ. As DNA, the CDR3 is TGCGCCAGCAGCTTGGAAACTAGCGGCACAGATACGCAGTATTTT. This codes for CASSLETSGTDTQYF.

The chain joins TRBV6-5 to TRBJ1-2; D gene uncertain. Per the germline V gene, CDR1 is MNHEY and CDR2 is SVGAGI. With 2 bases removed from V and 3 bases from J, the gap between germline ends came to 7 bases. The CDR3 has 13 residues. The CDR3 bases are TGTGCCAGCAGTTACGGCGCTTACTATGGCTACACCTTC. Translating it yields CASSYGAYYGYTF.

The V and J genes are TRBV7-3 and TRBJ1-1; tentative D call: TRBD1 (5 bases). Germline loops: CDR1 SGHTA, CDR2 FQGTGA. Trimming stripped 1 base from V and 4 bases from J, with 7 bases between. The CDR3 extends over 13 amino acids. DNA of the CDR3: TGTGCCAGCAGCTTAAGGGGGATCACTGAAGCTTTCTTT. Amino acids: CASSLRGITEAFF.